A selection of T cell receptor beta chains follows, all from one sample in a study of beta chain features in type 1 diabetes. Here immunoSEQ multiplex PCR was the method, and the copy in TCRdb shows in-frame clones only, minus some. The repertoire consists of about 130,000 clones, with around 8.7% occurring once and the leading ten covering 0.68%. Sequenced input: central memory CD4+ T cells from blood. These receptors all come from a man between 18 and 29 years old in good health. Each CDR3 is given with its conserved first and last residue. Each record gives: J gene, V gene, CDR3 protein.

j_call: TRBJ1-5; v_call: TRBV5-1; cdr3_aa: CASRSRQHNQPQHF
j_call: TRBJ2-7; v_call: TRBV4-2; cdr3_aa: CASSRPGQGVYEQYF
j_call: TRBJ2-3; v_call: TRBV30; cdr3_aa: CAWSSSGGTDTQYF
j_call: TRBJ2-7; v_call: TRBV5-1; cdr3_aa: CASSLLGSGLSEQYF
j_call: TRBJ1-5; v_call: TRBV4-3; cdr3_aa: CASSRQGNQPQHF
j_call: TRBJ2-7; v_call: TRBV2; cdr3_aa: CASSEALRQGSAEQYF
j_call: TRBJ2-7; v_call: TRBV11-2; cdr3_aa: CASSLGAGSGYEQYF
j_call: TRBJ1-2; v_call: TRBV18; cdr3_aa: CASSPSQGNYGYTF
j_call: TRBJ1-2; v_call: TRBV6-5; cdr3_aa: CASSSQGVGYGYTF
j_call: TRBJ2-2; v_call: TRBV5-1; cdr3_aa: CASSYPPGLNTGELFF
j_call: TRBJ2-7; v_call: TRBV21-1; cdr3_aa: CASSKLVCEASYEQYF
j_call: TRBJ1-6; v_call: TRBV27; cdr3_aa: CASSPQGYYNSPLHF
j_call: TRBJ2-6; v_call: TRBV6-1; cdr3_aa: CASSTGDGANVLTF
j_call: TRBJ1-1; v_call: TRBV7-9; cdr3_aa: CALSGGAYLGVNTEAFF
j_call: TRBJ2-5; v_call: TRBV7-9; cdr3_aa: CASSFGGGDETQYF
j_call: TRBJ2-3; v_call: TRBV10-1; cdr3_aa: CASSHGYAGTDTQYF
j_call: TRBJ2-5; v_call: TRBV7-9; cdr3_aa: CASSLGVAKETQYF
j_call: TRBJ1-1; v_call: TRBV28; cdr3_aa: CASSRQANTEAFF
j_call: TRBJ2-5; v_call: TRBV5-1; cdr3_aa: CASSFLAGGPETQYF
j_call: TRBJ2-3; v_call: TRBV4-3; cdr3_aa: CASSQDVFTDTQYF
j_call: TRBJ1-4; v_call: TRBV7-2; cdr3_aa: CASSLVPGQGEKLFF
j_call: TRBJ2-7; v_call: TRBV4-3; cdr3_aa: CASSQDTSGGLSGYEQYF
j_call: TRBJ2-7; v_call: TRBV30; cdr3_aa: CACTRDSSYEQYF
j_call: TRBJ2-1; v_call: TRBV7-9; cdr3_aa: CASSSWTGGNEQFF
j_call: TRBJ2-1; v_call: TRBV18; cdr3_aa: CASSPSGLAGINEQFF
j_call: TRBJ2-1; v_call: TRBV30; cdr3_aa: CAWNGGSLGNEQFF
j_call: TRBJ2-2; v_call: TRBV5-4; cdr3_aa: CATGEFSTGELFF
j_call: TRBJ2-3; v_call: TRBV7-3; cdr3_aa: CASSPGHSTDTQYF
j_call: TRBJ2-3; v_call: TRBV27; cdr3_aa: CASGSVAGLGDTQYF
j_call: TRBJ2-1; v_call: TRBV9; cdr3_aa: CASSVGGSGDNEQFF
j_call: TRBJ2-1; v_call: TRBV7-2; cdr3_aa: CASSPGTGYNEQFF
j_call: TRBJ1-1; v_call: TRBV7-2; cdr3_aa: CASSFTGTGGALKAFF
j_call: TRBJ2-7; v_call: TRBV6-5; cdr3_aa: CASSYSSGDYEQYF
j_call: TRBJ1-2; v_call: TRBV5-6; cdr3_aa: CASSPLGQIGYYGYTF
j_call: TRBJ2-3; v_call: TRBV4-1; cdr3_aa: CASSQEQGRTDTQYF
j_call: TRBJ2-3; v_call: TRBV19; cdr3_aa: CASSSNTGWADTQYF
j_call: TRBJ1-1; v_call: TRBV30; cdr3_aa: CAWSVTNVNTEAFF
j_call: TRBJ2-4; v_call: TRBV5-6; cdr3_aa: CASSFQGASKNIQYF
j_call: TRBJ1-1; v_call: TRBV5-1; cdr3_aa: CASSLQGGLLNTEAFF
j_call: TRBJ2-5; v_call: TRBV30; cdr3_aa: CAWGQYQETQYF
j_call: TRBJ1-3; v_call: TRBV4-1; cdr3_aa: CASSQDRVSGNTIYF
j_call: TRBJ2-5; v_call: TRBV6-5; cdr3_aa: CASTDDRDQETQYF
j_call: TRBJ2-7; v_call: TRBV7-9; cdr3_aa: CASSPGTSVNEQYF